This T cell receptor (beta chain) was observed in a study of shared clonotypes between healthy human individuals. Deep-level running was used for the assay. Each subset's genomic DNA was split evenly across several immunoSEQ plates. For sorted subsets, approximately 0.2 ug DNA per replicate equaled approximately 30,000 T cell genomes. The method was immunoSEQ multiplex PCR; TCRdb's version includes in-frame clones alone and lacks a portion of them. The sample has approximately 1.9 million clones; 80% to 95% are singletons. As defined, naive CD8 cells were CD45RO-negative and positively selected for CCR7, with terminally differentiated effector memory CD45RA+ cells excluded. Free of recent acute infections or vaccinations, the donors were healthy HIV-negative adults. V was cut by 7 bases and J by 0 bases, with 13 bases left in between. The CDR3 runs to 15 residues. Germline V gene lookup returns CDR1 LNHDA and CDR2 SQIVND (reference sequence).

Material: naive CD8+ T cells from PBMCs. The chain recombines TRBV19 with TRBJ1-5; D not certain. The TCR originated in a man aged 18 to 30 in good health. Some clones in this sample may be carry-over from other donors' samples. The CDR3 DNA follows: TGTGCCAGTATTGCCCCCGGGAATAGCAATCAGCCCCAGCATTTT. Translating gives CASIAPGNSNQPQHF.